This entry lists 8 T cell receptor beta chains sequenced from one sample in a study of OX40 agonist ivuxolimab in advanced cancers. Clones were read by immunoSEQ multiplex PCR, and TCRdb kept only the in-frame ones, dropping some. Counted here are 55,000 to 65,000 clones, about 85% occurring once; the ten biggest clones make up approximately 0.32%. This material consisted of CD4+ or CD8+ T cells sorted from blood, taken in a trial of the OX40 agonist ivuxolimab. These receptors were taken from an adult with an advanced solid tumor such as melanoma, head and neck, liver or kidney cancer.

This chain links TRBV9 with TRBJ2-5, with 8 bases matching TRBD1. V shed 4 bases and J 5 bases; nucleotides not matched to a gene: 10. Germline V gene data show CDR1 as SGDLS and CDR2 as YYNGEE. This CDR3 contains 15 residues. Here the CDR3 DNA reads TGTGCCAGCAGCTCCGGACAGGGTCGTAGGGAGACCCAGTACTTC. It codes for CASSSGQGRRETQYF.

CDR3 sequence (DNA): TGTGCCAGCAGCTTAGCTACATCCTCGTGGGGAAACACCATATATTTT. This sequence encodes CASSLATSSWGNTIYF. The chain joins TRBV11-2 to TRBJ1-3; D gene ambiguous. Germline values: CDR1 SGHAT, CDR2 FQNNGV. V dropped 1 base and J dropped 4 bases, with 14 bases sitting between them. The CDR3 length is 16 residues.

The rearrangement joins TRBV6-1 to TRBJ1-6; D gene uncertain. CDR3 length equals 12 residues. CDR1 is MNHNS and CDR2 is SASEGT in the germline V gene. Trimming took 6 bases from V and 7 from J, leaving 7 bases between them. The CDR3 coding sequence is TGTGCCAGCAGGGACCCAAATTCACCCCTCCACTTT. Protein sequence: CASRDPNSPLHF.

This clone is a singleton in its sample. V gene TRBV5-4 combines with J gene TRBJ2-5; weak D call: TRBD1 (6 bases). The CDR3 has 14 amino acids. Trimming shortened V by 4 bases and J by 2 bases, and 12 bases separated the two germline ends. Per germline, CDR1 SGHNT and CDR2 YYREEE (reference sequence). CDR3 sequence: CASSGPGTQETQYF. DNA of the CDR3: TGTGCCAGCAGCGGCCCAGGGACACAAGAGACCCAGTACTTC.

The chain has TRBV7-9 and TRBJ1-1, with TRBD1 matching over 10 bases. The length of the CDR3 is 13 residues. With V trimmed by 4 bases and J by 8 bases, 4 bases remained unmatched. Germline V CDR1 and CDR2: SEHNR, FQNEAQ (reference sequence). The CDR3 spells CASSYRQGAEAFF. Here the CDR3 DNA reads TGTGCCAGCAGCTATAGACAGGGGGCCGAAGCTTTCTTT. The full variable domain, rest sourced from reference TRBV7-9 and TRBJ1-1, is DTGVSQNPRHKITKRGQNVTFRCDPISEHNRLYWYRQTLGQGPEFLTYFQNEAQLEKSRLLSDRFSAERPKGSFSTLEIQRTEQGDSAMYLCASSYRQGAEAFFGQGTRLTVV.

This clone was observed a single time. Other DNA sequences in this specimen translate into the identical CDR3. The V call is TRBV7-8, the J call TRBJ1-5, with TRBD1 identical over 7 bases. The length of the CDR3 is 14 residues. The V segment lost 4 bases and the J segment 2 bases; nucleotides outside the gene matches: 2. The germline gives CDR1 SGHVS, CDR2 FQNEAQ. CDR3 in amino acids: CASSSTGGNQPQHF. CDR3 nucleotides: TGTGCCAGCAGCTCAACAGGGGGCAATCAGCCCCAGCATTTT. The variable domain in full, with the rest retrieved from reference TRBV7-8 and TRBJ1-5, is GAGVSQSPRYKVAKRGQDVALRCDPISGHVSLFWYQQALGQGPEFLTYFQNEAQLDKSGLPSDRFFAERPEGSVSTLKIQRTQQEDSAVYLCASSSTGGNQPQHFGDGTRLSIL.

The rearrangement links TRBV6-1 to TRBJ1-6; D gene uncertain. Germline CDR1 MNHNS, CDR2 SASEGT. V was shortened by 8 bases and J by 14 bases, with 10 bases between the two germline ends. The CDR3 extends over 10 amino acids. CDR3 region: CASPPATLHF. The CDR3 DNA follows: TGTGCCAGCCCTCCGGCTACCCTCCACTTT.

This sequence joins TRBV5-6 and TRBJ2-1; D unresolved. The V gene lost 5 bases and the J gene lost 6 bases, with 6 bases spanning the gap. The germline V gene encodes CDR1 SGHDT and CDR2 YYEEEE. The CDR3 is made up of 11 amino acids. The CDR3 is CASRWGNEQFF. The DNA of the CDR3 is TGTGCCAGCAGATGGGGCAATGAGCAGTTCTTC. The whole variable domain, filled in from reference TRBV5-6 and TRBJ2-1, reads DAGVTQSPTHLIKTRGQQVTLRCSPKSGHDTVSWYQQALGQGPQFIFQYYEEEERQRGNFPDRFSGHQFPNYSSELNVNALLLGDSALYLCASRWGNEQFFGPGTRLTVL.